Shown below are 3 T cell receptor beta chains from a single sample sequenced in a study of T cell changes during pregnancy in multiple sclerosis (dated by TCRdb to about 2019). Library generation was performed with the immunoSEQ multiplex PCR assay. The table comes from immuneACCESS by way of TCRdb, which keeps in-frame sequences with V and J called. Part of the clones is missing from these tables; in studies checked, under half for an unresolved V gene and the rest for unknown reasons. The sample has 35,000 to 45,000 clones on record, over 75% of them singletons. Around 0.48% of the sample comes from the top ten. The specimen was CD4+ T cells from peripheral blood mononuclear cells, collected in the first trimester of pregnancy. These receptors originate from a female donor in good health, enrolled as a control in a pregnancy study.

This chain links TRBV7-9 with TRBJ2-1; 9 bases map to TRBD1. Germline lookup yields CDR1 SEHNR and CDR2 FQNEAQ (reference sequence). The CDR3 is made up of 15 amino acids. V dropped 4 bases and J dropped 7; count of bases not matched to a gene: 8. CDR3 amino acids: CASSSRDRAQNEQFF. The CDR3, as DNA: TGTGCCAGCAGCTCCCGGGACAGGGCTCAAAATGAGCAGTTCTTC. Looking up the rest from reference TRBV7-9 and TRBJ2-1 gives the full variable domain: DTGVSQNPRHKITKRGQNVTFRCDPISEHNRLYWYRQTLGQGPEFLTYFQNEAQLEKSRLLSDRFSAERPKGSFSTLEIQRTEQGDSAMYLCASSSRDRAQNEQFFGPGTRLTVL.

The gene calls are TRBV28 and TRBJ2-1, with D hard to call. CDR1 and CDR2 (germline): MDHEN, SYDVKM. The germline V and J ends were trimmed by 1 base and 5 bases, with 12 bases remaining between them. CDR3 size: 15 residues. CDR3 amino acids: CASSLSTAGHNEQFF. Written as DNA, the CDR3 is TGTGCCAGCAGTTTATCTACGGCAGGCCACAATGAGCAGTTCTTC.

This chain connects TRBV7-9 to TRBJ2-1, with D possibly matching TRBD1 (5 bases). V gave up 2 bases and J gave up 5 bases, with 10 bases separating them. The CDR3 spans 14 residues. Germline V lookup: CDR1 SEHNR, CDR2 FQNEAQ (reference sequence). This chain's CDR3 is CASSLRIGDNEQFF. The CDR3 DNA is TGTGCCAGCAGCTTACGGATAGGGGACAATGAGCAGTTCTTC.